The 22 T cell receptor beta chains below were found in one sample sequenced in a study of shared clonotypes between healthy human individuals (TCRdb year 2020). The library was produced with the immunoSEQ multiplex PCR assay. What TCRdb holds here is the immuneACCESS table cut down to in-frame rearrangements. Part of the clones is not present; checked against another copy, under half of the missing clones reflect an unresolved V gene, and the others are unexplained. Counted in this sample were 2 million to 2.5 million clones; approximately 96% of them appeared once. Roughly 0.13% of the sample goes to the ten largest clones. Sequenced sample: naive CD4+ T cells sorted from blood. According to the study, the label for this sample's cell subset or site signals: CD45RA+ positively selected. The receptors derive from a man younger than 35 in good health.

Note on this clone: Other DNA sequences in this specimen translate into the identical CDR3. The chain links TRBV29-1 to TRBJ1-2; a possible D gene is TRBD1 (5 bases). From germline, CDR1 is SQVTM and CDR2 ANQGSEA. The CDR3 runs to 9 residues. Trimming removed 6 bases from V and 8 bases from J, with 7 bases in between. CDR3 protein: CSVGDGYTF. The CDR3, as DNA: TGCAGCGTAGGGGACGGCTACACCTTC.

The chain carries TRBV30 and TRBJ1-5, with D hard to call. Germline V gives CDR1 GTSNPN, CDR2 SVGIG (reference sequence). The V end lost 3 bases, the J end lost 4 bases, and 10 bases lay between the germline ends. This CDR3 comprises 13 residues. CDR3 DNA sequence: TGTGCCTGGAGCCCCGAGCAGAATCAGCCCCAGCATTTT. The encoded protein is CAWSPEQNQPQHF.

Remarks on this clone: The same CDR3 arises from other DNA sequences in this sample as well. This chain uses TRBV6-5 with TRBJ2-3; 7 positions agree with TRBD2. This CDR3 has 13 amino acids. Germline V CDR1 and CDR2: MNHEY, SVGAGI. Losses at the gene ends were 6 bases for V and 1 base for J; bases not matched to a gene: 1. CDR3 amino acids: CASRSGGTDTQYF. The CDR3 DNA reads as TGTGCCAGCAGAAGCGGGGGCACAGATACGCAGTATTTT.

CDR3 coding DNA: TGTGCCAGTAGTATGGCGGCTAGCGGGAGGTACCTACCTGGGGTGAATGAGCAGTTCTTC. Translation: CASSMAASGRYLPGVNEQFF. The rearrangement uses TRBV19 and TRBJ2-1; 11 positions agree with TRBD2. J gave up 7 bases and V 3 bases, and 20 bases lay outside the gene matches. Germline-derived CDR1 and CDR2 are LNHDA and SQIVND (reference sequence). The CDR3 has 20 amino acids.

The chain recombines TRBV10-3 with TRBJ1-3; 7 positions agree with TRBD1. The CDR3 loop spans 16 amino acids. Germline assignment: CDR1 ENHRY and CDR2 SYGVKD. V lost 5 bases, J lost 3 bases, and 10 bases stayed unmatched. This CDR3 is CAISNSQGDVGNTIYF. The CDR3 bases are TGTGCCATCAGTAACTCTCAGGGGGATGTTGGAAACACCATATATTTT.

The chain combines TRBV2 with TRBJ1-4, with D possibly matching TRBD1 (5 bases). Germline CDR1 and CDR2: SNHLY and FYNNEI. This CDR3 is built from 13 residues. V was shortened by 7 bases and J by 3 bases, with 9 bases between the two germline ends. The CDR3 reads CASKRDSNEKLFF. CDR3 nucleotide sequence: TGTGCCAGCAAGAGGGACTCTAATGAAAAACTGTTTTTT.

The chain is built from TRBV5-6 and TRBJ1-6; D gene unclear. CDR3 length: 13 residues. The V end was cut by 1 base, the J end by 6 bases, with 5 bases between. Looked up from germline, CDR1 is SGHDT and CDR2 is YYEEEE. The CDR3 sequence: CASSLTANSPLHF. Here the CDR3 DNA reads TGTGCCAGCAGCTTGACAGCTAATTCACCCCTCCACTTT.

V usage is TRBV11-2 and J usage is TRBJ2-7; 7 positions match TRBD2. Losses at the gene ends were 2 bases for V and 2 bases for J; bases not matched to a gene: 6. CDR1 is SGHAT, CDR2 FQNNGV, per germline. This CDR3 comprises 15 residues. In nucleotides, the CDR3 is TGTGCCAGCAGCTTATCGAGCGGGGATACCTACGAGCAGTACTTC. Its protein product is CASSLSSGDTYEQYF.

CDR3 protein: CATGVPSYEQYF. The CDR3 region has the DNA TGTGCCACCGGGGTCCCCTCCTACGAGCAGTACTTC. This chain connects TRBV10-3 to TRBJ2-7, with D possibly TRBD2 on 5 matching bases. Germline V lookup: CDR1 ENHRY, CDR2 SYGVKD. The CDR3 covers 12 residues. The V and J ends lost 10 bases and 0 bases respectively, with 10 bases between them.

The CDR3 coding sequence is TGTGCCAGTAGTATAAAGGCGGGGGTTGGGGCCTACGAGCAGTACTTC. This encodes CASSIKAGVGAYEQYF. The rearrangement links TRBV19 to TRBJ2-7, with 7 bases that match TRBD2. CDR3 size: 16 residues. From germline, CDR1 is LNHDA and CDR2 SQIVND (reference sequence). V was pared by 2 bases and J by 2 bases, with 9 bases of the junction left unmatched.

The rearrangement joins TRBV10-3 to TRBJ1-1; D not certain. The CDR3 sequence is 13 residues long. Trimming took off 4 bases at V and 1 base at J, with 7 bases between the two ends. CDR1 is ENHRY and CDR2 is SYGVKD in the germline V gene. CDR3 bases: TGTGCCATCAGTGTGGAGGAGAACACTGAAGCTTTCTTT. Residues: CAISVEENTEAFF.

The CDR3 nucleotides read TGTGCCAGTAGTGCGGAGGCCGGGATGAGGGCTGAAGCTTTCTTT. This translates into CASSAEAGMRAEAFF. The chain is built from TRBV19 and TRBJ1-1; no reliable D call. Germline V gene lookup returns CDR1 LNHDA and CDR2 SQIVND (reference sequence). This CDR3 has 15 residues. V lost 5 bases, J lost 6 bases, and 19 bases lay in between. Based on the CDR3 plus reference TRBV19 and TRBJ1-1, the full variable domain is DGGITQSPKYLFRKEGQNVTLSCEQNLNHDAMYWYRQDPGQGLRLIYYSQIVNDFQKGDIAEGYSVSREKKESFPLTVTSAQKNPTAFYLCASSAEAGMRAEAFFGQGTRLTVV.

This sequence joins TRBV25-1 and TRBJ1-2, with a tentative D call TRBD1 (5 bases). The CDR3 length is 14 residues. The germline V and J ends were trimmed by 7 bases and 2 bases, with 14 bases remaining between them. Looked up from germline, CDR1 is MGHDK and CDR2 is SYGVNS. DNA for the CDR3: TGTGCCAGCACTGCATCGGGGGGGAACTATGGCTACACCTTC. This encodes CASTASGGNYGYTF.

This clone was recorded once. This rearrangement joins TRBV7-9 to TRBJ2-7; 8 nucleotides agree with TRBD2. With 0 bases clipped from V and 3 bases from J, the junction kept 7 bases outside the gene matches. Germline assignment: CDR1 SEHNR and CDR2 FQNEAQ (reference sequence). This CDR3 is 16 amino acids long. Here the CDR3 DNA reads TGTGCCAGCAGCTTAGCTTCGACCGGGACTAGCTACGAGCAGTACTTC. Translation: CASSLASTGTSYEQYF.

CDR3 protein: CAWSSSGGNNQPQHF. The CDR3 DNA reads as TGTGCCTGGTCCTCGTCTGGCGGTAACAATCAGCCCCAGCATTTT. The V and J genes are TRBV30 and TRBJ1-5, with D unclear. There are 15 residues in the CDR3. Between the trimmed V and J ends, which lost 5 bases and 3 bases, there was a span of 17 bases. Germline V gene sequence: CDR1 GTSNPN, CDR2 SVGIG (reference sequence).

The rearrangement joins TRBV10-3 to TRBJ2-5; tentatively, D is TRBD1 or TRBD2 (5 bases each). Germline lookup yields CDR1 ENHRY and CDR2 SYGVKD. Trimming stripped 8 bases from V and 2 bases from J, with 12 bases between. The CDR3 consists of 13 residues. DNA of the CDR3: TGTGCCATCGGTGGGGGTGGTCAAGAGACCCAGTACTTC. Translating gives CAIGGGGQETQYF.

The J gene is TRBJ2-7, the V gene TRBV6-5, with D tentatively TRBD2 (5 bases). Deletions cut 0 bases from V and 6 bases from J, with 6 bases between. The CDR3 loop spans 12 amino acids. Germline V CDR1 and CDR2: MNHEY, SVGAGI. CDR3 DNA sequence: TGTGCCAGCAGTTACTCCGGGATCGAGCAGTACTTC. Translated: CASSYSGIEQYF.

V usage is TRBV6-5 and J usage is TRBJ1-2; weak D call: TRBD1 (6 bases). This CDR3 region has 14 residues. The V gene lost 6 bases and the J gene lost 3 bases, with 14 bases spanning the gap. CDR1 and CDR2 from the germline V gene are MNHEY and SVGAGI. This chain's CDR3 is CASSPGTYDYGYTF. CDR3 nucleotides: TGTGCCAGCAGCCCCGGGACATATGACTATGGCTACACCTTC.

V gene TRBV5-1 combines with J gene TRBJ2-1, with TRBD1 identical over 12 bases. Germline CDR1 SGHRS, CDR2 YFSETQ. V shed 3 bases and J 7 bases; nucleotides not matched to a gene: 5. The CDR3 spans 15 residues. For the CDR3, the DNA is TGCGCCAGCAGCTCACCGGGACAGGGGGCAAATGAGCAGTTCTTC. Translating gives CASSSPGQGANEQFF.

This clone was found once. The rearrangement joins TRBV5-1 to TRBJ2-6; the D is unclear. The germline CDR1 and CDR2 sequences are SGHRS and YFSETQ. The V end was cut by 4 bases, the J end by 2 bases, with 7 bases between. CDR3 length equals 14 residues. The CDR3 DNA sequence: TGCGCCAGCAGCAATGGTGCTGGGGCCAACGTCCTGACTTTC. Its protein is CASSNGAGANVLTF.

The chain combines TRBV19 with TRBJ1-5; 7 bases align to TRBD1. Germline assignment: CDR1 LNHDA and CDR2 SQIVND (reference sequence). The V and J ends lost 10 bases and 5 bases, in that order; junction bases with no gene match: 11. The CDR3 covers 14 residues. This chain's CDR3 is CATNPTGRDQPQHF. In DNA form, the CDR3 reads TGTGCCACCAACCCGACAGGGCGGGATCAGCCCCAGCATTTT.

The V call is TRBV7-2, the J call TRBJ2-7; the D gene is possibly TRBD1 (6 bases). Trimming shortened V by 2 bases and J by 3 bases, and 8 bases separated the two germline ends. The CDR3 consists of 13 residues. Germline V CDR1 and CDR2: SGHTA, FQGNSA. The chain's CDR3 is CASSLTGNYEQYF. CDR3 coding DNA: TGTGCCAGCAGCTTAACAGGGAACTACGAGCAGTACTTC.